Only one count was recorded for the clone carrying this T cell receptor beta chain. This sample was included in a study of cytomegalovirus exposure and HLA in healthy donors. Between the trimmed V and J ends, which lost 0 bases and 0 bases, there was a span of 12 bases. The CDR3 runs to 17 residues. The V gene's germline CDR1 is SGHRS and CDR2 YFSETQ. Use of 60 Vbeta and 13 Jbeta primers characterized the PCR. TCRdb's table, derived via immunoSEQ multiplex PCR, lists solely in-frame clones and lacks some. Among about 100,000 clones listed, under 90% were seen once. This chain links TRBV5-1 with TRBJ1-4, with D possibly matching TRBD1 (5 bases). The receptor was derived from a woman aged 70-85 years in good health and CMV-seropositive. The sequenced material came from PBMCs. CDR3 residues: CASSLGDSFATNEKLFF. The CDR3 DNA reads TGCGCCAGCAGCTTGGGCGACAGTTTTGCAACTAATGAAAAACTGTTTTTT.